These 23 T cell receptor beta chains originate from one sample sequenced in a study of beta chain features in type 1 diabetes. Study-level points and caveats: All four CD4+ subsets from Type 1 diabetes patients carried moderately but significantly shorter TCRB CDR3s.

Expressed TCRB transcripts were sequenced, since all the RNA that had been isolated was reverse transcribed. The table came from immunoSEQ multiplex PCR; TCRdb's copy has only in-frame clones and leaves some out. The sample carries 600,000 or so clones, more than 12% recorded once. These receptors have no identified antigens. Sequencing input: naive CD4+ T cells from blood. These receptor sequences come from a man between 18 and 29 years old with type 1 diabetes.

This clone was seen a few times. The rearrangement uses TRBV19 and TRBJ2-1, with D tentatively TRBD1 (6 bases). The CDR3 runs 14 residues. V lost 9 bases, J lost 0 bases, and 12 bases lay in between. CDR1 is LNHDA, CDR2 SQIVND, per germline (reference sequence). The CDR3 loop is CASSQGSSYNEQFF. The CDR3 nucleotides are TGTGCCAGCTCCCAGGGGAGCTCCTACAATGAGCAGTTCTTC.

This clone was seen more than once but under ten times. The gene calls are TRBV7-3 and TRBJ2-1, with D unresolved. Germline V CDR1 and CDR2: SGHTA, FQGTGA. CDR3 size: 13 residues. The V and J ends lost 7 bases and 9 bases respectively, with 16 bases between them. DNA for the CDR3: TGTGCCAGCACCCTTATAGGGAATGGTGAGCAGTTCTTC. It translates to CASTLIGNGEQFF. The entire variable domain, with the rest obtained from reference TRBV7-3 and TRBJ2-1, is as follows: GAGVSQTPSNKVTEKGKYVELRCDPISGHTALYWYRQSLGQGPEFLIYFQGTGAADDSGLPNDRFFAVRPEGSVSTLKIQRTERGDSAVYLCASTLIGNGEQFFGPGTRLTVL.

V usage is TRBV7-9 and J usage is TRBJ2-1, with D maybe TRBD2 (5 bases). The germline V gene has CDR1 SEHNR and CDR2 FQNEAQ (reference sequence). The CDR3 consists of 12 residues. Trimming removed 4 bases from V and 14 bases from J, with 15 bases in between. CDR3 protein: CASSSPAPEEFF. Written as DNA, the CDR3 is TGTGCCAGCAGCTCTCCGGCCCCGGAGGAGTTCTTC.

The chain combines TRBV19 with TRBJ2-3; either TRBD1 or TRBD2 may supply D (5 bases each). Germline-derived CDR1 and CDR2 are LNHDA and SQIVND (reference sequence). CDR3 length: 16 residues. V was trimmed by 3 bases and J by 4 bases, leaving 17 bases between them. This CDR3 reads CASSILFVGASDTQYF. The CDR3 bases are TGTGCCAGTAGTATTTTGTTCGTCGGGGCGTCAGATACGCAGTATTTT.

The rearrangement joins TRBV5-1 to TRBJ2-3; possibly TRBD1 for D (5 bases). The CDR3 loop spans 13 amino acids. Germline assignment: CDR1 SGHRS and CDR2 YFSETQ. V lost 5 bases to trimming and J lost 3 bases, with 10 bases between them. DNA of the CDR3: TGCGCCAGCAGTGCAGGGTATACAGATACGCAGTATTTT. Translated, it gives CASSAGYTDTQYF. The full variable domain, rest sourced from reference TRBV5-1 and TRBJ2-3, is KAGVTQTPRYLIKTRGQQVTLSCSPISGHRSVSWYQQTPGQGLQFLFEYFSETQRNKGNFPGRFSGRQFSNSRSEMNVSTLELGDSALYLCASSAGYTDTQYFGPGTRLTVL.

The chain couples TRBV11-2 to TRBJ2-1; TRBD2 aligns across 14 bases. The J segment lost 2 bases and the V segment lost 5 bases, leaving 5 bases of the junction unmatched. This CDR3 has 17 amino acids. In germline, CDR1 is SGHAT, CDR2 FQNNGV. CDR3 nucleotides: TGTGCCAGCAGCCGGACTAGCGGGAGGTCGCCCTACAATGAGCAGTTCTTC. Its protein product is CASSRTSGRSPYNEQFF.

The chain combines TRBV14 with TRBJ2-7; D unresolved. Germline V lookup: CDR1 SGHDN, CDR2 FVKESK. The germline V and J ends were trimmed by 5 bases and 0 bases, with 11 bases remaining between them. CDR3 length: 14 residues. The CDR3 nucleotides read TGTGCCAGCAGCTTCATGACACCCTCCTACGAGCAGTACTTC. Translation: CASSFMTPSYEQYF.

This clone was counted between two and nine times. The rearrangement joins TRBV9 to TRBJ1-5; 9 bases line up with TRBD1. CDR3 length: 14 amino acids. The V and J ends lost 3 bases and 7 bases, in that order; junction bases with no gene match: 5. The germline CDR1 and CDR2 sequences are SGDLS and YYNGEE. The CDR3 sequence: CASSAGTGNQPQHF. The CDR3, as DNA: TGTGCCAGCAGCGCCGGGACAGGGAACCAGCCCCAGCATTTT. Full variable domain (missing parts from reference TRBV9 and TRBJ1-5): DSGVTQTPKHLITATGQRVTLRCSPRSGDLSVYWYQQSLDQGLQFLIQYYNGEERAKGNILERFSAQQFPDLHSELNLSSLELGDSALYFCASSAGTGNQPQHFGDGTRLSIL.

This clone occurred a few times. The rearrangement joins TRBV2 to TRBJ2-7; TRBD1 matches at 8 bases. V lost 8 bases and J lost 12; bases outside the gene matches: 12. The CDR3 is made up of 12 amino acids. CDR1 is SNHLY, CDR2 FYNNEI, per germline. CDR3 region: CASGEGQGVRYF. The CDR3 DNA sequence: TGTGCCAGCGGCGAAGGACAGGGCGTTCGGTACTTC.

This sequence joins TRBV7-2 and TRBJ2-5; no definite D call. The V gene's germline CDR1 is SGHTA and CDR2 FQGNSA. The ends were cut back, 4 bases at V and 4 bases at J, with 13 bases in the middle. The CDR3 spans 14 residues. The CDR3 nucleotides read TGTGCCAGCAGCTACCCGGACGGAATAGAGACCCAGTACTTC. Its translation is CASSYPDGIETQYF. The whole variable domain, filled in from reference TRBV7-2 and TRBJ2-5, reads GAGVSQSPSNKVTEKGKDVELRCDPISGHTALYWYRQSLGQGLEFLIYFQGNSAPDKSGLPSDRFSAERTGGSVSTLTIQRTQQEDSAVYLCASSYPDGIETQYFGPGTRLLVL.

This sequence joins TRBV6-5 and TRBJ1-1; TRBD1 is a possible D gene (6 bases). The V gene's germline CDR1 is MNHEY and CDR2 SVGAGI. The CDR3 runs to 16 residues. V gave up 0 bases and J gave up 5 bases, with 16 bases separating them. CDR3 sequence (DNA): TGTGCCAGCAGTTACTCCAGTCAGGGGTATCGGACTGAAGCTTTCTTT. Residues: CASSYSSQGYRTEAFF.

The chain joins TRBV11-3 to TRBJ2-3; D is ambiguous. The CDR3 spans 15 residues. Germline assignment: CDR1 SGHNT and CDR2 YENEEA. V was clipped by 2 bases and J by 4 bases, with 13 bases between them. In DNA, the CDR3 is TGTGCCAGCAGCTTATCTGGTGGTGCATCAGATACGCAGTATTTT. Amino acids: CASSLSGGASDTQYF.

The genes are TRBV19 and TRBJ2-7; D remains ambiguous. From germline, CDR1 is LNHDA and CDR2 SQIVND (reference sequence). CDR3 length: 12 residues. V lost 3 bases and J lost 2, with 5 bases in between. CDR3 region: CASSISPYEQYF. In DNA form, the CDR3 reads TGTGCCAGTAGTATCAGCCCCTACGAGCAGTACTTC.

Here the CDR3 reads CASNSVDTGELFF. CDR3 sequence (DNA): TGTGCCAGCAACTCGGTGGACACCGGGGAGCTGTTTTTT. V is TRBV4-2 and J is TRBJ2-2; D not certain. Germline lookup yields CDR1 LGHNA and CDR2 YNFKEQ. Trimming pared 7 bases from V and 3 bases from J, leaving 9 bases between. CDR3 size: 13 residues.

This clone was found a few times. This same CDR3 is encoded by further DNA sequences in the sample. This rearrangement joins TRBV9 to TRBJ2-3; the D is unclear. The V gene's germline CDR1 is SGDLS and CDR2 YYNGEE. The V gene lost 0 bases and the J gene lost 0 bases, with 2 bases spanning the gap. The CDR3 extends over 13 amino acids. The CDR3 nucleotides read TGTGCCAGCAGCGTAGGTAGCACAGATACGCAGTATTTT. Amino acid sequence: CASSVGSTDTQYF.

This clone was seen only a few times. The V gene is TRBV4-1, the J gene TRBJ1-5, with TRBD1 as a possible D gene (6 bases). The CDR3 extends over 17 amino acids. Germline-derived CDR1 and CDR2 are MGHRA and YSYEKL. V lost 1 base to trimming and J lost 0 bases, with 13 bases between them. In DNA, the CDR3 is TGCGCCAGCAGCCAAGTGGGCGGGACACTTAGCAATCAGCCCCAGCATTTT. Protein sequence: CASSQVGGTLSNQPQHF.

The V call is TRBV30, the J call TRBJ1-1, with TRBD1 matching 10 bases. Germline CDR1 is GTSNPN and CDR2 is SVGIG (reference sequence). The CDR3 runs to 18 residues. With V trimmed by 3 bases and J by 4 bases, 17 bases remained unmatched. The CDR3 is CAWSAQPGQGLTFTEAFF. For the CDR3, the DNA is TGTGCCTGGAGCGCCCAGCCGGGACAGGGGCTAACCTTCACTGAAGCTTTCTTT.

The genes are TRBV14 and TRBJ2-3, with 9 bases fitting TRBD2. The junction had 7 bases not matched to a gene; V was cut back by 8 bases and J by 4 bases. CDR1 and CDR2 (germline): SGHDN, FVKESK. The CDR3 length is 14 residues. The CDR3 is CASGGRAAPDTQYF. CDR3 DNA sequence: TGTGCCAGCGGCGGGAGGGCGGCGCCAGATACGCAGTATTTT.

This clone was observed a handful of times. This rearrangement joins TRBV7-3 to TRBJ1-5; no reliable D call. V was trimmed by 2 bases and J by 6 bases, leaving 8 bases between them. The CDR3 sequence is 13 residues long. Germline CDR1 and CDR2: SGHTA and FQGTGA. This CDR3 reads CASSLDLSQPQHF. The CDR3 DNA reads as TGTGCCAGCAGCTTAGACTTGTCTCAGCCCCAGCATTTT.

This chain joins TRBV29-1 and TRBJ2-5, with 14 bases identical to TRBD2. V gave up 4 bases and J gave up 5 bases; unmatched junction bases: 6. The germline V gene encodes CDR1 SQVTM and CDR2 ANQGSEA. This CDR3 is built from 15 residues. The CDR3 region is CSVGGTSGRTETQYF. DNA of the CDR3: TGCAGCGTTGGGGGGACTAGCGGGAGAACGGAGACCCAGTACTTC.

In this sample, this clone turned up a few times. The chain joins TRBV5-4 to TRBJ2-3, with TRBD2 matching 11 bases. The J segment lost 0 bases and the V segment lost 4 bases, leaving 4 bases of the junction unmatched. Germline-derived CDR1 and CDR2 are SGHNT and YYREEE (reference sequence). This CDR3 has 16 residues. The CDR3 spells CASSPRLAGSTDTQYF. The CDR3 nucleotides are TGTGCCAGCAGCCCCCGACTAGCGGGGAGCACAGATACGCAGTATTTT.

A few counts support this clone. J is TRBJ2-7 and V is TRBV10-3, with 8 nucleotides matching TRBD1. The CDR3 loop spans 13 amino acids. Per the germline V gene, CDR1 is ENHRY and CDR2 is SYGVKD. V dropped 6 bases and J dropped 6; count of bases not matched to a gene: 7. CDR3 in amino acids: CAISDRGAREQYF. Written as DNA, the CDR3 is TGTGCCATCAGCGACAGGGGTGCCCGCGAGCAGTACTTC.

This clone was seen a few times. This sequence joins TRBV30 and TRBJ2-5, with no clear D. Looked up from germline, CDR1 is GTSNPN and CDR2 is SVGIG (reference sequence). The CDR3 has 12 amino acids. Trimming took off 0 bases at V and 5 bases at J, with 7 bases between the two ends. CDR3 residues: CAWSVDGETQYF. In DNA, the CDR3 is TGTGCCTGGAGTGTAGATGGGGAGACCCAGTACTTC.